This T cell receptor beta chain was identified in a study of T cell responses to AZD1222 COVID-19 vaccine. Study-wide findings and caveats: Baseline seropositivity occurred in only a handful of AZD1222 recipients.

V lost 5 bases to trimming and J lost 9 bases; unmatched junction nucleotides: 17. Germline V gene data show CDR1 as SNHLY and CDR2 as FYNNEI. The CDR3 sequence is 17 residues long. As regards this clone: Its antigen is undetermined.

Repertoires were generated with immunoSEQ multiplex PCR, while TCRdb's copy carries only in-frame clones and drops some. The sample holds roughly 70,000 clones, just over 90% seen once. The gene calls are TRBV2 and TRBJ2-1, with TRBD2 matching over 9 bases. The sequencing here drew on peripheral blood, taken 28 days after the second dose of the MenACWY control vaccine. This TCR derives from an adult who received the MenACWY meningococcal vaccine as a control. The CDR3 coding sequence is TGTGCCAGCAGTCTGGGTATAGCGGGAGTATCAATCCGTGAGCAGTTCTTC. This gives the protein CASSLGIAGVSIREQFF.